The 10 T cell receptor beta chains below all came from one sample that was sequenced in a study of post-analysis software for immune sequencing data. Study outcomes and limitations: Five or six TRBV segments, TRBV5-6, TRBV5-1 and TRBV20-1 among them, were found more frequent in patients than controls.

Their target antigens are unknown. Unique-molecular-identifier-tagged TCR beta cDNA libraries were used. TCRdb fed the PCR reads into MiXCR, producing one record per CDR3 protein. Found here are approximately 690,000 distinct CDR3 sequences, approximately 59% of them singletons; the top ten hold around 11%. The sequenced sample consisted of blood. The receptors stem from a girl aged 2 to 10 with multiple sclerosis.

Only a few counts were recorded for this clonotype. The rearrangement uses TRBV13 and TRBJ1-2; 7 positions agree with TRBD1. The CDR3 has 14 amino acids. V lost 4 bases and J lost 6; bases outside the gene matches: 8. The V gene's germline CDR1 is PRHDT and CDR2 FYEKMQ (reference sequence). CDR3 nucleotides: TGTGCCAGCAGCTCCGACAGGGATTTGAATGGCTACACCTTC. As protein: CASSSDRDLNGYTF.

V and J are TRBV11-2 and TRBJ2-1; no reliable D call. Per the germline V gene, CDR1 is SGHAT and CDR2 is FQNNGV. This CDR3 is built from 13 residues. V lost 5 bases, J lost 8 bases, and 13 bases lay in between. The CDR3 spells CASSPLRLHEQFF. CDR3 in DNA: TGTGCCAGCAGCCCGCTTAGGCTTCATGAGCAGTTCTTC.

This chain uses TRBV11-3 with TRBJ2-5, with 8 bases lining up with TRBD2. CDR3 length equals 17 residues. Germline V gene sequence: CDR1 SGHNT, CDR2 YENEEA. The V segment lost 1 base and the J segment 2 bases; nucleotides outside the gene matches: 9. CDR3 bases: TGTGCCAGCAGCTTAGTGGTCTCGGGGGGGGCTCAAGAGACCCAGTACTTC. Its translation is CASSLVVSGGAQETQYF.

This clonotype was counted between two and nine times. V and J are TRBV29-1 and TRBJ1-2; D is ambiguous. The CDR3 length is 11 residues. V lost 6 bases to trimming and J lost 6 bases, with 11 bases between them. Per the germline V gene, CDR1 is SQVTM and CDR2 is ANQGSEA. The CDR3 here is CSVIGEHGYTF. CDR3 nucleotides: TGCAGCGTGATCGGGGAACATGGCTACACCTTC.

The chain couples TRBV25-1 to TRBJ1-1, with D perhaps matching TRBD1 (6 bases). Germline V CDR1 and CDR2: MGHDK, SYGVNS. The CDR3 length is 17 residues. The V end lost 6 bases, the J end lost 3 bases, and 23 bases lay between the germline ends. CDR3 sequence reads: CASSEGPTGNMDTEAFF. The CDR3 DNA is TGTGCCAGCAGCGAAGGGCCGACAGGCAATATGGACACTGAAGCTTTCTTT. Together with reference TRBV25-1 and TRBJ1-1, the CDR3 gives the full variable domain: EADIYQTPRYLVIGTGKKITLECSQTMGHDKMYWYQQDPGMELHLIHYSYGVNSTEKGDLSSESTVSRIRTEHFPLTLESARPSHTSQYLCASSEGPTGNMDTEAFFGQGTRLTVV.

The V gene is TRBV29-1, the J gene TRBJ2-3, with D perhaps TRBD1 (7 bases). Germline V gene sequence: CDR1 SQVTM, CDR2 ANQGSEA. V was clipped by 3 bases and J by 4 bases, with 14 bases between them. The CDR3 is made up of 14 amino acids. CDR3: CSVDGQGGADTQYF. CDR3 nucleotides: TGCAGCGTTGATGGGCAGGGGGGTGCAGATACGCAGTATTTT.

This chain connects TRBV12-3 or TRBV12-4 to TRBJ1-5, with 7 positions matching TRBD1. V lost 5 bases to trimming and J lost 0 bases; unmatched junction nucleotides: 4. This CDR3 comprises 15 residues. DNA of the CDR3: TGTGCCAGCAGTGGGGGACAGTCTAGCAATCAGCCCCAGCATTTT. It yields the protein CASSGGQSSNQPQHF.

This clonotype was observed a few times. The chain carries TRBV4-3 and TRBJ2-5, with 7 positions matching TRBD2. Germline CDR1 LGHNA, CDR2 YSLEER. CDR3 length: 16 amino acids. With 0 bases clipped from V and 2 bases from J, the junction kept 6 bases outside the gene matches. CDR3 sequence (DNA): TGCGCCAGCAGCCAAGAAGGCCGGGGGGAGCAAGAGACCCAGTACTTC. Translation: CASSQEGRGEQETQYF.

This chain joins TRBV20-1 and TRBJ2-1; TRBD2 aligns across 10 bases. Unmatched junction bases numbered 14, after V lost 6 bases and J lost 3 bases. CDR3 length: 17 residues. Germline V gene data show CDR1 as DFQATT and CDR2 as SNEGSKA (reference sequence). This CDR3 reads CSAQTPLLAGNYNEQFF. In nucleotides, the CDR3 is TGCAGTGCCCAAACCCCACTACTAGCGGGAAACTACAATGAGCAGTTCTTC.

This chain links TRBV6-4 with TRBJ1-2; a weak D match, TRBD1 (5 bases). In germline, CDR1 is MRHNA, CDR2 SNTAGT. This CDR3 contains 15 residues. Between the trimmed V and J ends, which lost 5 bases and 4 bases, there was a span of 17 bases. Here the CDR3 DNA reads TGTGCCAGCAGTAAGACAGTTGGTGGGGGCTATGGCTACACCTTC. This codes for CASSKTVGGGYGYTF.